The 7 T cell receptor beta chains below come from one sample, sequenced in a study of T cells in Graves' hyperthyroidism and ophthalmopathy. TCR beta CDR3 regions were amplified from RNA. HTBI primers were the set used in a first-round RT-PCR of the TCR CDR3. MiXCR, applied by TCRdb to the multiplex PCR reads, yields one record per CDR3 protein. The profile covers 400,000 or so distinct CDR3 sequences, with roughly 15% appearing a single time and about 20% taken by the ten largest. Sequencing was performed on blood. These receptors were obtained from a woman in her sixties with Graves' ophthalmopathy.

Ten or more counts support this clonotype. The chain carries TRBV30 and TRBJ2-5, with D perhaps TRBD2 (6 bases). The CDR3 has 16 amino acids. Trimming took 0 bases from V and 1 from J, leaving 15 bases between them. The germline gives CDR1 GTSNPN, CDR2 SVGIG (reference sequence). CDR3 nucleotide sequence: TGTGCCTGGAGTGTTACGTCGGGAGCCAGCCAAGAGACCCAGTACTTC. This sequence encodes CAWSVTSGASQETQYF.

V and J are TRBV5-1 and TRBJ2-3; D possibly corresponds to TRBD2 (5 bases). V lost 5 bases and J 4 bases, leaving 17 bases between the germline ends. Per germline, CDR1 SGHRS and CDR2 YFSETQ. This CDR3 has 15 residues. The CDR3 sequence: CASRAIASVPDTQYF. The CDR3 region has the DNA TGCGCCAGCAGGGCTATAGCGAGCGTCCCAGATACGCAGTATTTT.

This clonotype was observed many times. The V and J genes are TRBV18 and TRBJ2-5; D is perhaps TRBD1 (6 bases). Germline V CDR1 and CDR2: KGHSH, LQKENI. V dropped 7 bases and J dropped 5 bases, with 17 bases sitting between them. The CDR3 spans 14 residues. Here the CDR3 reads CASYHRGRGETQYF. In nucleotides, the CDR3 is TGTGCCAGCTACCACCGGGGCAGGGGTGAGACCCAGTACTTC.

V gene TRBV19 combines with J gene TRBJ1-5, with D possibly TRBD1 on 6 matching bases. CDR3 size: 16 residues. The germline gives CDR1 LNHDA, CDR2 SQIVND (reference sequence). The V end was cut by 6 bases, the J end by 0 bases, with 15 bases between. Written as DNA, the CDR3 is TGTGCCAGTAGGCTTCGACAGGACGATAGCAATCAGCCCCAGCATTTT. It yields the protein CASRLRQDDSNQPQHF.

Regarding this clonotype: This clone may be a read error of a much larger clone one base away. CDR3 protein: CTSSPGQGISYEQYF. CDR3 nucleotide sequence: TGTACCAGCAGTCCCGGACAGGGTATCTCGTACGAGCAGTACTTC. The chain joins TRBV12-3 or TRBV12-4 to TRBJ2-7, with 8 bases that match TRBD1. The length of the CDR3 is 15 residues.

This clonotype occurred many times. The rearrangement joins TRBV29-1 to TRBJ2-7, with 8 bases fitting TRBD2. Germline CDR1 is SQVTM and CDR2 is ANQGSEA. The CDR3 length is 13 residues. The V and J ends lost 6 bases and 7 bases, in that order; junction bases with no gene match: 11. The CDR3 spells CSVGSGSPREQYF. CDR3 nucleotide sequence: TGCAGCGTGGGAAGCGGGAGTCCTAGGGAGCAGTACTTC.

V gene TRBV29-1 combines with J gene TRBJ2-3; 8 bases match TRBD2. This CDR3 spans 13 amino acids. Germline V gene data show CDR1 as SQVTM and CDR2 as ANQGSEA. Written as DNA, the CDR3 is TGCACCTATGTGGCGGGAGGTGCGGATACGCAGTATTTT. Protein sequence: CTYVAGGADTQYF.